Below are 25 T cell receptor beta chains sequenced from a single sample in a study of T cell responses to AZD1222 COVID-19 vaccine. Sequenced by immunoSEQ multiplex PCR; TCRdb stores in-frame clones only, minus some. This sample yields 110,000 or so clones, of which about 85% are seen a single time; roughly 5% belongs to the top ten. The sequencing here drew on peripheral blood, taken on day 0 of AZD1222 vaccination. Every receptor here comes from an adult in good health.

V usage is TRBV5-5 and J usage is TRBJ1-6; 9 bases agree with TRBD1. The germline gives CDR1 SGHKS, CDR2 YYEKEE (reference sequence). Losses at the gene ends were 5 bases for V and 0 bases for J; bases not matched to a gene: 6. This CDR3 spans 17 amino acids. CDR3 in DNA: TGTGCCAGCAGACCCGGGACAGGGAGCTCCTATAATTCACCCCTCCACTTT. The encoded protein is CASRPGTGSSYNSPLHF.

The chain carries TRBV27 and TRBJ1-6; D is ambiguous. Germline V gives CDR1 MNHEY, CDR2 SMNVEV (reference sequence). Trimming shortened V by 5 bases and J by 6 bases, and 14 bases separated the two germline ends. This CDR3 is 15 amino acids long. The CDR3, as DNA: TGTGCCAGCAGTCCAGAGCGGCTTCGTAATTCACCCCTCCACTTT. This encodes CASSPERLRNSPLHF.

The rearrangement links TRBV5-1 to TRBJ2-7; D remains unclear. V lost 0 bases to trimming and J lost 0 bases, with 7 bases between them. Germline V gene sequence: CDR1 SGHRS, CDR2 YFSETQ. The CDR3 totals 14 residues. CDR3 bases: TGCGCCAGCAGCTTGGAGGGTGGCTCCTACGAGCAGTACTTC. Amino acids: CASSLEGGSYEQYF.

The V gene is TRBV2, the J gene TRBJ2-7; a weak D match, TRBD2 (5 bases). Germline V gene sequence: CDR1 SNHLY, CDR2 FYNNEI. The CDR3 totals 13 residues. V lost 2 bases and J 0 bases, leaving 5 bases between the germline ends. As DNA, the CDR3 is TGTGCCAGCAGTGAAACTAGCTCCTACGAGCAGTACTTC. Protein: CASSETSSYEQYF. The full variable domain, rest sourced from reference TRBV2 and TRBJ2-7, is EPEVTQTPSHQVTQMGQEVILRCVPISNHLYFYWYRQILGQKVEFLVSFYNNEISEKSEIFDDQFSVERPDGSNFTLKIRSTKLEDSAMYFCASSETSSYEQYFGPGTRLTVT.

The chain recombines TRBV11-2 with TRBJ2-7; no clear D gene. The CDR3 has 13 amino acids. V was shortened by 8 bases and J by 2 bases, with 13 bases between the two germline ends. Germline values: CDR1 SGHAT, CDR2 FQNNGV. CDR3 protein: CASSNTVPYEQYF. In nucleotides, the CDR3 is TGTGCCAGCTCCAACACTGTTCCCTACGAGCAGTACTTC.

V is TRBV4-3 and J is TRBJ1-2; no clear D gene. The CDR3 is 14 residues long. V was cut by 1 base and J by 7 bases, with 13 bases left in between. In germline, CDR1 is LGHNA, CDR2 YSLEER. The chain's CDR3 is CASSQGSPAGGYTF. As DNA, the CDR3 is TGCGCCAGCAGCCAAGGGTCCCCGGCGGGTGGCTACACCTTC.

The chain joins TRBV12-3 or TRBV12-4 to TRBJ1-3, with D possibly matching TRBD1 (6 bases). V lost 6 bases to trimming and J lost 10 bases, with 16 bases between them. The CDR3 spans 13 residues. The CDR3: CASSTRQDRTIYF. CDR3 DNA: TGTGCCAGCAGCACCCGACAGGACCGGACCATATATTTT.

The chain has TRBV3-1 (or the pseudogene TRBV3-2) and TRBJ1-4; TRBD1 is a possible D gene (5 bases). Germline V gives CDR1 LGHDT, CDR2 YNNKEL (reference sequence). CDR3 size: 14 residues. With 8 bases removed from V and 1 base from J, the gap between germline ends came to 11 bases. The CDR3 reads CASGTPGTNEKLFF. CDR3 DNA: TGTGCCAGCGGGACCCCGGGAACTAATGAAAAACTGTTTTTT.

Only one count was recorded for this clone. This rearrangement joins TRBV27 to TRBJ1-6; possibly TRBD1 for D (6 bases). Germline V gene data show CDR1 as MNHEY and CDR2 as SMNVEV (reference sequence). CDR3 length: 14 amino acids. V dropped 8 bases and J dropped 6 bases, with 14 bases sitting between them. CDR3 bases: TGTGCCAGCCAGCACGGACAGCCTAATTCACCCCTCCACTTT. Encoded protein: CASQHGQPNSPLHF.

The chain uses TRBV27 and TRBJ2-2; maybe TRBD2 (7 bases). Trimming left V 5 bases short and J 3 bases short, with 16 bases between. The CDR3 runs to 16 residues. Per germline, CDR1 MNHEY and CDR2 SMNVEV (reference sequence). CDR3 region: CASSRLGGVDTGELFF. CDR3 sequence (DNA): TGTGCCAGCAGTCGGCTAGGGGGGGTGGACACCGGGGAGCTGTTTTTT.

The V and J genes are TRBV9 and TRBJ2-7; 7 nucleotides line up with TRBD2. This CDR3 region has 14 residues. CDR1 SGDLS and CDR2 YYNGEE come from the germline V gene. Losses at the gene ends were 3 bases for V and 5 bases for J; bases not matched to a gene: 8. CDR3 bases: TGTGCCAGCAGCGACGGGGGAGGGTTCAACGAGCAGTACTTC. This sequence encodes CASSDGGGFNEQYF.

This CDR3 is CASSRQGPLVYEQYF. CDR3 nucleotides: TGTGCCAGCAGCCGACAGGGGCCCCTGGTTTACGAGCAGTACTTC. This chain joins TRBV7-3 and TRBJ2-7; TRBD1 matches 8 bases. Germline V gene data show CDR1 as SGHTA and CDR2 as FQGTGA. After removal of 5 bases from V and 4 bases from J, the junction contained 10 bases not matched to a gene. CDR3 length: 15 residues.

The CDR3 DNA sequence: TGTGCCAGCAGTTACCGGGACAGAGACTACGAGCAGTACTTC. As protein: CASSYRDRDYEQYF. The genes are TRBV6-5 and TRBJ2-7; 7 bases are shared with TRBD1. CDR1 and CDR2 from the germline V gene are MNHEY and SVGAGI. Trimming at V came to 2 bases and at J to 3 bases, leaving 4 bases not matched to a gene. The CDR3 is 14 residues long.

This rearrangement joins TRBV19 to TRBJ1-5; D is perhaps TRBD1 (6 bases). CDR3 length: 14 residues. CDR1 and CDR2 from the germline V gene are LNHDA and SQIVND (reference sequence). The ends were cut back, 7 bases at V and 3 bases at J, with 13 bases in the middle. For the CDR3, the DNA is TGTGCCAGTATGTTAGGGGGGTTCAATCAGCCCCAGCATTTT. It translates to CASMLGGFNQPQHF.

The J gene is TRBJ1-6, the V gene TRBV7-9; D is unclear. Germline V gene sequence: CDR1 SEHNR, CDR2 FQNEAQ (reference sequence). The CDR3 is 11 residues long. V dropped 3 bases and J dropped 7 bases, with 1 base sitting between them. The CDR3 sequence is CASSLNSPLHF. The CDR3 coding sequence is TGTGCCAGCAGCTTGAATTCACCCCTCCACTTT. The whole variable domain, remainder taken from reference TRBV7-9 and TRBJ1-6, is DTGVSQNPRHKITKRGQNVTFRCDPISEHNRLYWYRQTLGQGPEFLTYFQNEAQLEKSRLLSDRFSAERPKGSFSTLEIQRTEQGDSAMYLCASSLNSPLHFGNGTRLTVT.

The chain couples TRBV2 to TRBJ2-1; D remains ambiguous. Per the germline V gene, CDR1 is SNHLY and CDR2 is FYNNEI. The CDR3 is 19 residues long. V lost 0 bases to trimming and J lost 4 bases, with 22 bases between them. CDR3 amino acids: CASSEAPVFGAHVYNEQFF. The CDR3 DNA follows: TGTGCCAGCAGTGAAGCTCCCGTATTTGGAGCGCACGTGTACAATGAGCAGTTCTTC. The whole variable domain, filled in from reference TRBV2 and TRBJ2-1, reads EPEVTQTPSHQVTQMGQEVILRCVPISNHLYFYWYRQILGQKVEFLVSFYNNEISEKSEIFDDQFSVERPDGSNFTLKIRSTKLEDSAMYFCASSEAPVFGAHVYNEQFFGPGTRLTVL.

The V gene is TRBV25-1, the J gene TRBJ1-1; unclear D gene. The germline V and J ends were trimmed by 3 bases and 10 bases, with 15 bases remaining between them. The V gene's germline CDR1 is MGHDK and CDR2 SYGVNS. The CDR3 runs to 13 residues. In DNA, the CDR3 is TGTGCCAGCAGTGATCTGGACTGGGTTGGAGCTTTCTTT. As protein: CASSDLDWVGAFF.

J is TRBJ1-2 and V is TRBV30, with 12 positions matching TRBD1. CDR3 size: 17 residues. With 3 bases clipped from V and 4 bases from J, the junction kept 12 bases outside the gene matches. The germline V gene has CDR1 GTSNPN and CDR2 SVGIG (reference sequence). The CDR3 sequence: CAWRGGQGASRTYGYTF. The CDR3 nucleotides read TGTGCCTGGAGAGGGGGACAGGGGGCTTCCAGGACCTATGGCTACACCTTC. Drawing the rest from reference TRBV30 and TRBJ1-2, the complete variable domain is SQTIHQWPATLVQPVGSPLSLECTVEGTSNPNLYWYRQAAGRGLQLLFYSVGIGQISSEVPQNLSASRPQDRQFILSSKKLLLSDSGFYLCAWRGGQGASRTYGYTFGSGTRLTVV.

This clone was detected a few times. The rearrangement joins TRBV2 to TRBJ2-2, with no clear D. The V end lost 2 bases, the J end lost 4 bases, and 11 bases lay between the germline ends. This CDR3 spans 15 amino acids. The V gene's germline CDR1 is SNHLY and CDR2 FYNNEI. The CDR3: CASSEQAMSTGELFF. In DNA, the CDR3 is TGTGCCAGCAGTGAACAAGCGATGAGCACCGGGGAGCTGTTTTTT.

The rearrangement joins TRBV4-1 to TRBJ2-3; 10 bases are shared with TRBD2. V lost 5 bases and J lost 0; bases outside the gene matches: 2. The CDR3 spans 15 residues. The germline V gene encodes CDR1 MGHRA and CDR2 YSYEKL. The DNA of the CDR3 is TGCGCCAGCAGCTTAGCGGGGGGCAGCACAGATACGCAGTATTTT. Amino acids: CASSLAGGSTDTQYF.

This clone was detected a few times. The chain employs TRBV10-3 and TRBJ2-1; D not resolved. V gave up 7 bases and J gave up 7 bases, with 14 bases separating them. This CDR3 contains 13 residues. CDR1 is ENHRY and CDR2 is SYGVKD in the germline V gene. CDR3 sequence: CAITPPGGNEQFF. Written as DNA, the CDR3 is TGTGCCATCACTCCCCCGGGTGGGAATGAGCAGTTCTTC.

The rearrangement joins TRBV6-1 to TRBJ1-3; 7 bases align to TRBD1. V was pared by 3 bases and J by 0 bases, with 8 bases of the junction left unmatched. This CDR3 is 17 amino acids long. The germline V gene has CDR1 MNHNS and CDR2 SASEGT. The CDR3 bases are TGTGCCAGCAGTGAGAGGGGACAGCTTTACTCTGGAAACACCATATATTTT. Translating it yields CASSERGQLYSGNTIYF.

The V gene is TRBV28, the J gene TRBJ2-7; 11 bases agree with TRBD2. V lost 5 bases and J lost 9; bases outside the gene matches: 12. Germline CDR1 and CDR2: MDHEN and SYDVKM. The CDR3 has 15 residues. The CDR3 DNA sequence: TGTGCCAGCAGTCTCATCACTAGCGGGGGCACCGGGCAGTACTTC. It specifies CASSLITSGGTGQYF.

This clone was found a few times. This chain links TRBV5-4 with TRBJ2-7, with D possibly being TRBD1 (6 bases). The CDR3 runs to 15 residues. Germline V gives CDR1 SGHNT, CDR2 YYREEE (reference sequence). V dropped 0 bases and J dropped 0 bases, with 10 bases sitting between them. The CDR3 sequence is CASSLAGASSYEQYF. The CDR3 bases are TGTGCCAGCAGCTTGGCAGGGGCGAGCTCCTACGAGCAGTACTTC. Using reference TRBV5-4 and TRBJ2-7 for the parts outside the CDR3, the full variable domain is ETGVTQSPTHLIKTRGQQVTLRCSSQSGHNTVSWYQQALGQGPQFIFQYYREEENGRGNFPPRFSGLQFPNYSSELNVNALELDDSALYLCASSLAGASSYEQYFGPGTRLTVT.

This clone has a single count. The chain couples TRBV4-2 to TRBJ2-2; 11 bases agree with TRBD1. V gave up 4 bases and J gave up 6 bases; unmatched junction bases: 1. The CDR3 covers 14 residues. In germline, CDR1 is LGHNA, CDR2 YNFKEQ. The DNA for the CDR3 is TGTGCCAGCAGCCGGGACAGGGGGTCCGGGGAGCTGTTTTTT. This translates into CASSRDRGSGELFF.